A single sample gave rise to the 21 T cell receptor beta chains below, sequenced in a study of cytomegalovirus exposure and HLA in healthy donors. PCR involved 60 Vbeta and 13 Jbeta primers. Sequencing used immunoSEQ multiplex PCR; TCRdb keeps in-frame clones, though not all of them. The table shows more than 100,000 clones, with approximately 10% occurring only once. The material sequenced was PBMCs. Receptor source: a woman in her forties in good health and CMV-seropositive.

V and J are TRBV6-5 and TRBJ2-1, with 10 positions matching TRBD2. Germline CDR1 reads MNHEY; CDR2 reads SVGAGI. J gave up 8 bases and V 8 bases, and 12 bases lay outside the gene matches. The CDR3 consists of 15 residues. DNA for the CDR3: TGTGCCAGCTCCAGGGGGCTAGCGGGGGTGGATGAGCAGTTCTTC. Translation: CASSRGLAGVDEQFF.

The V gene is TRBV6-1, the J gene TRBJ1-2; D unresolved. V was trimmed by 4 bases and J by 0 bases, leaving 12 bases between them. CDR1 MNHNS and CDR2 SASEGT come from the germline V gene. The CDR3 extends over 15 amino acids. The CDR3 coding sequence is TGTGCCAGCAGTGGTAACCCCTTAGCTAACTATGGCTACACCTTC. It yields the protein CASSGNPLANYGYTF.

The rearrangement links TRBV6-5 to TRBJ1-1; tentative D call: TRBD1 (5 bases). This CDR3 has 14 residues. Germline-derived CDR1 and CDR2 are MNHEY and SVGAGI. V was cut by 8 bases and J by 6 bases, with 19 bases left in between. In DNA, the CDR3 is TGTGCCAGCGGGACTTGGAGGGTGGGGTCTGAAGCTTTCTTT. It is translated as CASGTWRVGSEAFF.

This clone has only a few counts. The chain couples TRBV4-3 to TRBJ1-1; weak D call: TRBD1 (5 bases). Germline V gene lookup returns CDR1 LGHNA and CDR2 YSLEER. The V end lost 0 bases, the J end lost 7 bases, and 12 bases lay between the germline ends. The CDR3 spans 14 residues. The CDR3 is CASSQEWERGEAFF. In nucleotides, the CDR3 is TGCGCCAGCAGCCAAGAGTGGGAAAGGGGTGAAGCTTTCTTT.

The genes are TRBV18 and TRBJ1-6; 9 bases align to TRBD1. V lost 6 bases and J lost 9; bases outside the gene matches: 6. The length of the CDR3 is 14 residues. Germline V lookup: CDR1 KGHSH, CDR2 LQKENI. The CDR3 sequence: CASSPTGGGSPLHF. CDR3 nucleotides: TGTGCCAGCTCCCCGACAGGGGGAGGTTCACCCCTCCACTTT.

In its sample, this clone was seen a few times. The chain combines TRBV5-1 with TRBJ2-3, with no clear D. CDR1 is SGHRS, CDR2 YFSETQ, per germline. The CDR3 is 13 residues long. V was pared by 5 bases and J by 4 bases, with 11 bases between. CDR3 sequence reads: CASSLDLSDTQYF. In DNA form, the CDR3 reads TGCGCCAGCAGTTTAGACTTGTCAGATACGCAGTATTTT.

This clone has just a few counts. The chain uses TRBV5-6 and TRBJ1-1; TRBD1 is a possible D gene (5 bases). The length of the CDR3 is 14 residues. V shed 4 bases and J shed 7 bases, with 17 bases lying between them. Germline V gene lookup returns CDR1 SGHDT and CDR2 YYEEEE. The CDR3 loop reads CASSGGGKWVEAFF. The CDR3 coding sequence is TGTGCCAGCAGCGGGGGGGGGAAATGGGTTGAAGCTTTCTTT.

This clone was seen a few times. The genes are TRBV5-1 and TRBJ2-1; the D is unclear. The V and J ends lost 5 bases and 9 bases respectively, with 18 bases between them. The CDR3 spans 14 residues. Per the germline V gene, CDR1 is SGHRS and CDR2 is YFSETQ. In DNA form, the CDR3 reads TGCGCCAGCAGTACGCAGGCCGAAGCCAGTGAGCAGTTCTTC. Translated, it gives CASSTQAEASEQFF.

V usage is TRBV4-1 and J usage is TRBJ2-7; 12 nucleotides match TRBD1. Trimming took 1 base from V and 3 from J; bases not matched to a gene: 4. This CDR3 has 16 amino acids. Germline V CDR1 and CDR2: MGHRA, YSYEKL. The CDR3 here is CASSQAGQGAFYEQYF. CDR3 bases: TGCGCCAGCAGCCAAGCGGGACAGGGGGCGTTCTACGAGCAGTACTTC.

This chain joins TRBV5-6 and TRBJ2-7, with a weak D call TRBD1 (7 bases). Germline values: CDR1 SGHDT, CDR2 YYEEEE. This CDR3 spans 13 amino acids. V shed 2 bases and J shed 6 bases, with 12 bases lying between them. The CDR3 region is CASSLYQGGEQYF. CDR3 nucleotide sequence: TGTGCCAGCAGCTTATATCAGGGGGGCGAGCAGTACTTC.

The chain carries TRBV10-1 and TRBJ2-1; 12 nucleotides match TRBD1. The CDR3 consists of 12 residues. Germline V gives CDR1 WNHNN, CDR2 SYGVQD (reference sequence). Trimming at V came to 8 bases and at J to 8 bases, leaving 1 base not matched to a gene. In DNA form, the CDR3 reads TGCGCCAGCGGGACAGGGGGCGATGAGCAGTTCTTC. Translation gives CASGTGGDEQFF.

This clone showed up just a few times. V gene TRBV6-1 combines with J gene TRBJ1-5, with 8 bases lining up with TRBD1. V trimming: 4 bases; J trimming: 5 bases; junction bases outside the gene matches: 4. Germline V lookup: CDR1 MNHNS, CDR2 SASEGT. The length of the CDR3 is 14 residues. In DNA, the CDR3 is TGTGCCAGCAGTGGGACAGGGCCTTATCAGCCCCAGCATTTT. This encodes CASSGTGPYQPQHF.

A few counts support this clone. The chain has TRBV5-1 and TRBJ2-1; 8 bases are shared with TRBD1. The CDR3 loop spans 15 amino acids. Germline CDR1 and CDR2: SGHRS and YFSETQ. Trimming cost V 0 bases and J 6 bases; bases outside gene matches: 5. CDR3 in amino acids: CASSLETGDGNEQFF. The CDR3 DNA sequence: TGCGCCAGCAGCTTGGAGACAGGGGACGGCAATGAGCAGTTCTTC.

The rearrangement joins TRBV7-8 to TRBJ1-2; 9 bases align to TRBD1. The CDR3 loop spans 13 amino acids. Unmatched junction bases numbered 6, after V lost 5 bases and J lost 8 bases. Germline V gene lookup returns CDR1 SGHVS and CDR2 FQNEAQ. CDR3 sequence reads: CASSVDRGRGYTF. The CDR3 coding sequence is TGTGCCAGCAGCGTCGACAGGGGGAGAGGCTACACCTTC.

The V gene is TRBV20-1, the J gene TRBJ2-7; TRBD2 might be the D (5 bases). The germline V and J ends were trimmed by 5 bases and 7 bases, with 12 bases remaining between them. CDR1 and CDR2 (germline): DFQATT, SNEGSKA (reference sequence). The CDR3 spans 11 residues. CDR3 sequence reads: CSAQAAAEQYF. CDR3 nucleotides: TGCAGTGCTCAAGCGGCGGCGGAGCAGTACTTC.

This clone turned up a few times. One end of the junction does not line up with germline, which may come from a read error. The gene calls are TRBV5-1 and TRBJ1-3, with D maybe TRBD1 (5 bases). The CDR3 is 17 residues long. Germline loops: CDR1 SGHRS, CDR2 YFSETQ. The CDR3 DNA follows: TGCGCCAGCAGTTTGGACACACATTCCTTTCTGGGAAACACCATATATTTT. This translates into CASSLDTHSFLGNTIYF.

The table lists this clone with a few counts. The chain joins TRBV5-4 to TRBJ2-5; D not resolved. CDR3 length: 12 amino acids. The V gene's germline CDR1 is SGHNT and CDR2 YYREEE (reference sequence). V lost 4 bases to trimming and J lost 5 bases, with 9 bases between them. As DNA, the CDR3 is TGTGCCAGCAGCCTTTCCGGGGAGACCCAGTACTTC. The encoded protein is CASSLSGETQYF.

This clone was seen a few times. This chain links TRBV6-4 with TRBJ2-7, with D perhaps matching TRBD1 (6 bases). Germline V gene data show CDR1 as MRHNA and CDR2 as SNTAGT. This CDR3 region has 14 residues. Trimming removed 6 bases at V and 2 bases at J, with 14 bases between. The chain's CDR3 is CASRGRGSPYEQYF. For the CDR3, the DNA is TGTGCCAGCAGGGGCAGGGGCAGCCCCTACGAGCAGTACTTC.

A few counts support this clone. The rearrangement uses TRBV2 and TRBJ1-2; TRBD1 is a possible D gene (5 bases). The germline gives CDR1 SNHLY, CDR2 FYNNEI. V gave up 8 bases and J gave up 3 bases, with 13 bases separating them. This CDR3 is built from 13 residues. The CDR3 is CASSGERDYGYTF. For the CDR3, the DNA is TGTGCCAGCTCGGGGGAGAGGGACTATGGCTACACCTTC.

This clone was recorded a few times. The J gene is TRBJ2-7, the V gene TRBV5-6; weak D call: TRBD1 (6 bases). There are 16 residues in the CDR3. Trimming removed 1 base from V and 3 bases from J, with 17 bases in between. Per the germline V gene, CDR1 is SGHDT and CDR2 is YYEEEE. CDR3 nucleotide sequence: TGTGCCAGCAGCTTGTTGGGGGCGTCGGGTATCTACGAGCAGTACTTC. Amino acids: CASSLLGASGIYEQYF.

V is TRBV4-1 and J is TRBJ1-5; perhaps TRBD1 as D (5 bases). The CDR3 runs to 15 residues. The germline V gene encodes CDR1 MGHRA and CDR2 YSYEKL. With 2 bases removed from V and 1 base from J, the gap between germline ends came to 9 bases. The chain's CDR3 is CASSQQDSSNQPQHF. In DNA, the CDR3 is TGCGCCAGCAGCCAACAAGACAGCAGCAATCAGCCCCAGCATTTT.